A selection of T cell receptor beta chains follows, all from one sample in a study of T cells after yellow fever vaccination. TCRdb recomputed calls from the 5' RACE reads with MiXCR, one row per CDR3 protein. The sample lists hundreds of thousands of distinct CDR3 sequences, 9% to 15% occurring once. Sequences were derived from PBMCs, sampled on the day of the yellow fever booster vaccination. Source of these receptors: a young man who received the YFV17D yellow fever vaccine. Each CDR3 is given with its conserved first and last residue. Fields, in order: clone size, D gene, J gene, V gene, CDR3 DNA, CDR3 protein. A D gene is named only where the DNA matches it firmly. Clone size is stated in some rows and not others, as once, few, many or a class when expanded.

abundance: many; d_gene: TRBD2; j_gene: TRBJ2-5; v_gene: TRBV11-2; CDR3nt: TGTGCCAGCAGCTCACAGGGACTAGCGGGAGTACAGGGGGAGACCCAGTACTTC; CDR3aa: CASSSQGLAGVQGETQYF
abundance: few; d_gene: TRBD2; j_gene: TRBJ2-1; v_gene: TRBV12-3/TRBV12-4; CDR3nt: TGTGCCAGCAGCCCCTTCGGGAGGAGCTCCTACAATGAGCAGTTCTTC; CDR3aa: CASSPFGRSSYNEQFF
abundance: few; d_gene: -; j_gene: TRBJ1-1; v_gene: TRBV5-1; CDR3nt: TGCGCCAGCAGCTTGGTAGGCGGCCGCTCTGAAGCTTTCTTT; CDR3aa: CASSLVGGRSEAFF
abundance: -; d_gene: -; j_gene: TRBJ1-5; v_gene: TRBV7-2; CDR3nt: TGTGCCAGCAGCTTTCAGGACAGTAGCAATCAGCCCCAGCATTTT; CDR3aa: CASSFQDSSNQPQHF
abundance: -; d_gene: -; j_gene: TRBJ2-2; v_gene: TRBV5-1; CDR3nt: TGCGCCAGCAGCTTATCAGGACACGAGGGTACCGGGGAGCTGTTTTTT; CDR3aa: CASSLSGHEGTGELFF
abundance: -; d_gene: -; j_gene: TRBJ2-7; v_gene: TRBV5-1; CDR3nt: TGCGCCAGCAGCTTGGTTGGGGACATAGCCTCCTACGAGCAGTACTTC; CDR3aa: CASSLVGDIASYEQYF
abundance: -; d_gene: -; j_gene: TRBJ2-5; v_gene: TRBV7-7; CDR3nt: TGTGCTAGCAGCTTACTCGGGAAACAAGAGACCCAGTACTTC; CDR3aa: CASSLLGKQETQYF
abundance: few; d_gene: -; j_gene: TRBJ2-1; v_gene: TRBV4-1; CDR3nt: TGCGCCAGCAGCCAACTCGTCGAGCAGTTCTTC; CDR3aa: CASSQLVEQFF
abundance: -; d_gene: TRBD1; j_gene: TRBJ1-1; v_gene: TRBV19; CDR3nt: TGTGCCAGTAGTCTAACAGGGGGGCGGAGGAACACTGAAGCTTTCTTT; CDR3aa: CASSLTGGRRNTEAFF
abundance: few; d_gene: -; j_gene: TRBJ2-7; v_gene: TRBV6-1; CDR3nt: TGTGCCAGCAGTGAACCGGGACACGGCTACGAGCAGTACTTC; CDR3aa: CASSEPGHGYEQYF
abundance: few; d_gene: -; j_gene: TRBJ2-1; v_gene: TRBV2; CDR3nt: TGTGCCAGCAGTTACGATCCGGGGCCCTACAATGAGCAGTTCTTC; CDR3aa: CASSYDPGPYNEQFF
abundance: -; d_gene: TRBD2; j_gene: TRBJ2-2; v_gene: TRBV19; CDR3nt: TGTGCCAGTAGTGAAGAATTTAGCGGGAGTACTTCAACCGGGGAGCTGTTTTTT; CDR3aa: CASSEEFSGSTSTGELFF
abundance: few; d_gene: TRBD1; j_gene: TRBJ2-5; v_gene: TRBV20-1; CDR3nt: TGCAGTGCTAGGCCAGGGGGCTTGACCCAGTACTTC; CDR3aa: CSARPGGLTQYF
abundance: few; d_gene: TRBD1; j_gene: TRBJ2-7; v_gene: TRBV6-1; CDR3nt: TGTGCCAGCAGTCCCGGACAGGGTGGCCACGAGCAGTACTTC; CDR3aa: CASSPGQGGHEQYF
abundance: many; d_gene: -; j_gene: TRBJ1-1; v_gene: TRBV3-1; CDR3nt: TGTGCCAGCAATCAGGGGAACACTGAAGCTTTCTTT; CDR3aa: CASNQGNTEAFF
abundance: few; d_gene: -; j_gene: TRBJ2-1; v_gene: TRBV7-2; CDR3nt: TGTGCCAGCAGCTTAGATGGATCGGGATTCAAGGAGTTCTTC; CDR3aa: CASSLDGSGFKEFF
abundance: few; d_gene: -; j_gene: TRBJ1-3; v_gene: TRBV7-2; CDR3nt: TGTGCCAGCAGCACCGCTCTGGGTGTTGGAAACACCATATATTTT; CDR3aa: CASSTALGVGNTIYF
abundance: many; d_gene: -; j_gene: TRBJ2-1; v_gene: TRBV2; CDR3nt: TGTGCCAGCAAACAGGGTAGTGAGAATGAGCAGTTCTTC; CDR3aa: CASKQGSENEQFF
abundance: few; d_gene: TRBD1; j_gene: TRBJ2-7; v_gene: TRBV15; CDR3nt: TGTGCCACCAGCAGCCCTAGGACAGGGAGCTCCTACGAGCAGTACTTC; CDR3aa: CATSSPRTGSSYEQYF
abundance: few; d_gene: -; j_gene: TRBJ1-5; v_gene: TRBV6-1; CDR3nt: TGTGCCAGCACCTCCTCCGGGGGACTACCTAGCAATCAGCCCCAGCATTTT; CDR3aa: CASTSSGGLPSNQPQHF
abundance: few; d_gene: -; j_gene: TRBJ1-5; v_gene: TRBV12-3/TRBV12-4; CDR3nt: TGTGCCAGCAGTTTTGGGTCCAGGGTCGGGCAGCCCCAGCATTTT; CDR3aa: CASSFGSRVGQPQHF
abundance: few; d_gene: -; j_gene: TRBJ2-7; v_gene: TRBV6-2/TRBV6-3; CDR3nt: TGTGCCAGCAGTTTTTCCGGGACCGCATACTACGAGCAGTACTTC; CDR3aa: CASSFSGTAYYEQYF
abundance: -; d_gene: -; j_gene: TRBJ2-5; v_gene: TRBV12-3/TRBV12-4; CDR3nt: TGTGCCAGCAGTTTAGGGCCGGACACCGAACAAGAGACCCAGTACTTC; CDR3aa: CASSLGPDTEQETQYF
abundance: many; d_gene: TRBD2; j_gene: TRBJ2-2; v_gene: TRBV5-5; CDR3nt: TGTGCCAGCAGCTTGGAGGGAGGGACCGGGGAGCTGTTTTTT; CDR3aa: CASSLEGGTGELFF
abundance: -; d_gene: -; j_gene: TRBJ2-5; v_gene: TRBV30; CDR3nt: TGTGCCTGGAGTGTAAAGAGACTTTCGATGGGGGAGACCCAGTACTTC; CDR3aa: CAWSVKRLSMGETQYF
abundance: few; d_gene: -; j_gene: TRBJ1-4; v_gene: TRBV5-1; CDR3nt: TGCGCCAGCAGCTTGGGGACGCTCAATGAAAAACTGTTTTTT; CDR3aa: CASSLGTLNEKLFF
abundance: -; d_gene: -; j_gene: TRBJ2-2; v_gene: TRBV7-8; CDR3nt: TGTGCCAGCAGCCCCCAGGGGATACCCGGGGAGCTGTTTTTT; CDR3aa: CASSPQGIPGELFF
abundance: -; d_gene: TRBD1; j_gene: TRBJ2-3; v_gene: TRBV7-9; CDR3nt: TGTGCCAGCAGCTTCGGACAGGGCGGAGATACGCAGTATTTT; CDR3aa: CASSFGQGGDTQYF
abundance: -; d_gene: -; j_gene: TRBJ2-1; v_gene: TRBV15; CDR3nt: TGTGCCACCAGCAGAGATTTAGGGAGTGGAGGAGATGAGCAGTTCTTC; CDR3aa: CATSRDLGSGGDEQFF
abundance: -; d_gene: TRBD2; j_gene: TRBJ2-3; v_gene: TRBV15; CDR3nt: TGTGCCACCAGCGGACCACTAGCGGAACACACAGATACGCAGTATTTT; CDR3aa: CATSGPLAEHTDTQYF
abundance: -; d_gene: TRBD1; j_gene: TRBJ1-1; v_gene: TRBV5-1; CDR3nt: TGCGCCAGCAGCATTAACAGGGGCACTGAAGCTTTCTTT; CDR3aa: CASSINRGTEAFF
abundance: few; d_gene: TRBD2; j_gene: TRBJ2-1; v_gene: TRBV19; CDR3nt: TGTGCCACCACATTCGGGGGGTATGAGCAGTTCTTC; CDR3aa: CATTFGGYEQFF
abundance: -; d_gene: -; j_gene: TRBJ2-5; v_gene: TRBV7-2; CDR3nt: TGTGCCAGCAGCTTCGCCCAGTCCACAGAGACCCAGTACTTC; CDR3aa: CASSFAQSTETQYF
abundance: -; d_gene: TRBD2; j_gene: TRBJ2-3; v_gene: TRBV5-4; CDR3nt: TGTGCCAGCAGCTTGGGCGGACTAGCGGGTACCACAGGGACGCAGTATTTT; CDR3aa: CASSLGGLAGTTGTQYF
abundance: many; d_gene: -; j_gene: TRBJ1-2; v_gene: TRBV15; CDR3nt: TGTGCCACCTCACTTACGAGGGATGACTATGGCTACACCTTC; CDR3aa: CATSLTRDDYGYTF
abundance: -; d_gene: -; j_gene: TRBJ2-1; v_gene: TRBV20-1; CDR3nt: TGCAGTGCTAGAGACGAGGGATACTACAATGAGCAGTTCTTC; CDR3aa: CSARDEGYYNEQFF
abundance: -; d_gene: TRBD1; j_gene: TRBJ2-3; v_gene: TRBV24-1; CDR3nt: TGTGCCACCAGTGATATACCGACAGGGCCCCGCACAGATACGCAGTATTTT; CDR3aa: CATSDIPTGPRTDTQYF
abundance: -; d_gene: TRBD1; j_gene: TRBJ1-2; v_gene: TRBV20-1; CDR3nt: TGCAGTGCTCACAGGGGGTACGATGGCTACACCTTC; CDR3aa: CSAHRGYDGYTF
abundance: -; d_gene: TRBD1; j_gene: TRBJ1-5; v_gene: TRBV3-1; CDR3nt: TGTGCCAGCAGCCGTGGACAGGGGGGGGGTCAGCCCCAGCATTTT; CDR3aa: CASSRGQGGGQPQHF
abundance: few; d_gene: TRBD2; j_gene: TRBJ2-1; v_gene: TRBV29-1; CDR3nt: TGCAGCGTTGAATTTAGCGGGGGCTCCTACAATGAGCAGTTCTTC; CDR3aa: CSVEFSGGSYNEQFF
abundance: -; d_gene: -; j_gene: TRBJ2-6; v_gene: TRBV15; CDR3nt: TGTGCCACCAGCAGACAGGTCCTCTCTGGGGCCAACGTCCTGACTTTC; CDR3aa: CATSRQVLSGANVLTF
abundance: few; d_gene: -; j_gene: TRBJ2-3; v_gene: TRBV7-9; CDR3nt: TGTGCCAGCCAAGGTGGTATGACAGATACGCAGTATTTT; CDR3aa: CASQGGMTDTQYF
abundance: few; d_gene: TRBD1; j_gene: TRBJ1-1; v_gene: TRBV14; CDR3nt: TGTGCCAGCAGCCAAGTGACAGGGGGCACTGAAGCTTTCTTT; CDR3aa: CASSQVTGGTEAFF
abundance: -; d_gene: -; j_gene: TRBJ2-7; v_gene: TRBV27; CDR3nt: TGTGCCAGCAGTCTATACTTTTCCGAGCAGTACTTC; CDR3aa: CASSLYFSEQYF
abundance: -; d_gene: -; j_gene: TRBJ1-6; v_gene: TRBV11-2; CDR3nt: TGTGCCAGCAGCTTAAACGGGCAGGCTTCACCCCTCCACTTT; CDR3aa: CASSLNGQASPLHF
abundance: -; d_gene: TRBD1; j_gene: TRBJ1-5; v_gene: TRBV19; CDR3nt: TGTGCCAGTATCTACGGGACAGGGGGCAATCAGCCCCAGCATTTT; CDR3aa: CASIYGTGGNQPQHF
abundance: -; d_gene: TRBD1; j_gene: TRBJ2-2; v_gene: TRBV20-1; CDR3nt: TGCAGTGCAAGAGAAGGACAGGGAGACACCGGGGAGCTGTTTTTT; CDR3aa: CSAREGQGDTGELFF
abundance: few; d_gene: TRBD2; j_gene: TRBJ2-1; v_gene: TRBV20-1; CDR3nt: TGCAGTGCTCCGACTAGCGGGAGGGCCCGTGAGCAGTTCTTC; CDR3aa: CSAPTSGRAREQFF
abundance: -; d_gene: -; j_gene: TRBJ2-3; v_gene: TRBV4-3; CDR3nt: TGCGCCAGCAGTCCAAGATCCTTGGCCACAGATACGCAGTATTTT; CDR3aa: CASSPRSLATDTQYF
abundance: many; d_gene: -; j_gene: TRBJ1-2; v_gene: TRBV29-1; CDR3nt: TGCAGCGTTGAAGATCTGGGGGGCCATGGCTACACCTTC; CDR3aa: CSVEDLGGHGYTF
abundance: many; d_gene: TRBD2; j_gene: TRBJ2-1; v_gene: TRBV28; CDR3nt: TGTGCCAGCAGTTTGGGCGGGACTAGAGGTAACAATGAGCAGTTCTTC; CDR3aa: CASSLGGTRGNNEQFF
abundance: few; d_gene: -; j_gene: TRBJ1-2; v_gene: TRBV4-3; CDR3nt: TGCGCCAGCAGCCAAGGTGAGGCCGCTGGCTACACCTTC; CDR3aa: CASSQGEAAGYTF
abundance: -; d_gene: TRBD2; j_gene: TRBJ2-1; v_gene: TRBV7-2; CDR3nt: TGTGCCAGCAGCTTAGACGGACTAGCGTACAATGAGCAGTTCTTC; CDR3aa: CASSLDGLAYNEQFF